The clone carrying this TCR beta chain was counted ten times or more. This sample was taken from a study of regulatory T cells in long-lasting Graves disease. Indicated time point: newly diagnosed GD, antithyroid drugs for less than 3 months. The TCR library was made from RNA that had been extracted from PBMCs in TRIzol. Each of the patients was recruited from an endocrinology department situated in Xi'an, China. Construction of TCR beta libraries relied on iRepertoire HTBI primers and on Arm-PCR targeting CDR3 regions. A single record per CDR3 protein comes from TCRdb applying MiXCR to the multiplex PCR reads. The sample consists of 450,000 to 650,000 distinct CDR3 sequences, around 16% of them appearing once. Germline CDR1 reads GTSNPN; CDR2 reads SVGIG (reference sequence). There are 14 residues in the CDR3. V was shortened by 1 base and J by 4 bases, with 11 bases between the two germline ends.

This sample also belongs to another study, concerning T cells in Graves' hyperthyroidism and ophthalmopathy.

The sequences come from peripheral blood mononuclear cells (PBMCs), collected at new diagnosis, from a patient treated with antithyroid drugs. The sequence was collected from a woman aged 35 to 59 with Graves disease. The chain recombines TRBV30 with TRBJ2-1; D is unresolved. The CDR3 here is CAWSGETIYNEQFF. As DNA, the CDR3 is TGTGCCTGGAGTGGCGAGACAATTTACAATGAGCAGTTCTTC. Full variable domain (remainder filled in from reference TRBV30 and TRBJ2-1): SQTIHQWPATLVQPVGSPLSLECTVEGTSNPNLYWYRQAAGRGLQLLFYSVGIGQISSEVPQNLSASRPQDRQFILSSKKLLLSDSGFYLCAWSGETIYNEQFFGPGTRLTVL.